The 9 T cell receptor beta chains presented below share a single source sample, sequenced in a study of T-cell reconstitution after alpha-beta-depleted transplantation in children. Study results and limitations: T-cell counts and diversity at one year post-transplant came mainly from newly produced T cells.

Unique molecular identifiers were used to barcode this TCRbeta library. TCRdb used MiXCR to reprocess the PCR reads, holding one entry per CDR3 protein. The table records hundreds of thousands of distinct CDR3 sequences, roughly 7.8% of them present only once. Antigen specificity for these receptors is unknown. The input for sequencing was peripheral blood, taken 360 days after TCRalphabeta/CD19-depleted stem cell transplant. The receptors stem from a female patient aged 2 to 10 who had a stem cell transplant for Fanconi anemia, so the T cells may come from the graft donor.

At least ten counts were recorded for this clonotype. The rearrangement uses TRBV10-1 and TRBJ2-3, with 7 bases lining up with TRBD2. CDR1 is WNHNN, CDR2 SYGVQD, per germline (reference sequence). Losses at the gene ends were 2 bases for V and 3 bases for J; bases not matched to a gene: 8. The CDR3 is 16 amino acids. The CDR3 loop reads CASSEDPSGRTDTQYF. The CDR3 nucleotides read TGCGCCAGCAGTGAGGATCCTAGCGGAAGAACAGATACGCAGTATTTT.

This clonotype has a count of ten or more. The V call is TRBV5-1, the J call TRBJ1-1; perhaps TRBD1 as D (6 bases). V lost 5 bases, J lost 1 base, and 18 bases lay in between. Germline loops: CDR1 SGHRS, CDR2 YFSETQ. There are 16 residues in the CDR3. The CDR3 DNA sequence: TGCGCCAGCAGTGGGGGGCAGTCGAAACCGAACACTGAAGCTTTCTTT. Translated, it gives CASSGGQSKPNTEAFF.

This clonotype showed up many times. This chain links TRBV4-3 with TRBJ2-7, with D unclear. This CDR3 is built from 15 residues. V was clipped by 2 bases and J by 6 bases, with 17 bases between them. Germline lookup yields CDR1 LGHNA and CDR2 YSLEER. The DNA for the CDR3 is TGCGCCAGCAGCCAAAGTGTCACCTTAGTAGGCGAGCAGTACTTC. Encoded protein: CASSQSVTLVGEQYF.

The sample holds a few counts of this clonotype. The genes are TRBV3-1 and TRBJ2-1, with 9 bases matching TRBD2. Per the germline V gene, CDR1 is LGHDT and CDR2 is YNNKEL (reference sequence). The length of the CDR3 is 17 residues. With V trimmed by 3 bases and J by 5 bases, 11 bases remained unmatched. The CDR3 DNA reads as TGTGCCAGCAGCCAGTCCCCTATAGCGGGGGCCGACAATGAGCAGTTCTTC. Residues: CASSQSPIAGADNEQFF.

This clonotype appeared a few times. This chain connects TRBV20-1 to TRBJ1-2; D unresolved. This CDR3 has 11 amino acids. Trimming cost V 2 bases and J 2 bases, with 3 bases left between them. Germline V gives CDR1 DFQATT, CDR2 SNEGSKA (reference sequence). The CDR3 loop reads CSARWNYGYTF. The CDR3 DNA is TGCAGTGCTAGATGGAACTATGGCTACACCTTC.

This clonotype was seen ten or more times. The chain recombines TRBV27 with TRBJ2-4; TRBD2 might be the D (5 bases). The length of the CDR3 is 12 residues. V shed 3 bases and J shed 9 bases, with 9 bases lying between them. Germline loops: CDR1 MNHEY, CDR2 SMNVEV (reference sequence). The CDR3 loop is CASSFQSGIQYF. As DNA, the CDR3 is TGTGCCAGCAGTTTTCAGAGCGGCATTCAGTACTTC.

In this sample, this clonotype turned up many times. J is TRBJ1-1 and V is TRBV29-1; D is perhaps TRBD1 (6 bases). From germline, CDR1 is SQVTM and CDR2 ANQGSEA. With 4 bases removed from V and 7 bases from J, the gap between germline ends came to 13 bases. The CDR3 loop spans 12 amino acids. CDR3 coding DNA: TGCAGCGTTGTACAGGGCCCTCTTGAAGCTTTCTTT. It codes for CSVVQGPLEAFF.

Worth noting for this clonotype: A single base separates this from a much larger clone, so it may be a read error. Because it lacks the conserved phenylalanine or tryptophan at the end, this CDR3 is likely a read error. The CDR3 DNA is TGTGCCAGCAGCCCCCGTGACAGGTCTTCCTACGAGCAGTACTAC. Its translation: CASSPRDRSSYEQYY. The rearrangement joins TRBV3-1 to TRBJ2-7; weak D call: TRBD1 (6 bases). The germline CDR1 and CDR2 sequences are LGHDT and YNNKEL (reference sequence). The V and J ends lost 4 bases and 1 base respectively, with 14 bases between them. The CDR3 sequence is 15 residues long.

J is TRBJ1-4 and V is TRBV30, with D unclear. The CDR3 is 11 amino acids. CDR1 and CDR2 from the germline V gene are GTSNPN and SVGIG (reference sequence). The CDR3 region is CAGRSNEKLFF. DNA of the CDR3: TGTGCTGGGCGGAGTAATGAAAAACTGTTTTTT.